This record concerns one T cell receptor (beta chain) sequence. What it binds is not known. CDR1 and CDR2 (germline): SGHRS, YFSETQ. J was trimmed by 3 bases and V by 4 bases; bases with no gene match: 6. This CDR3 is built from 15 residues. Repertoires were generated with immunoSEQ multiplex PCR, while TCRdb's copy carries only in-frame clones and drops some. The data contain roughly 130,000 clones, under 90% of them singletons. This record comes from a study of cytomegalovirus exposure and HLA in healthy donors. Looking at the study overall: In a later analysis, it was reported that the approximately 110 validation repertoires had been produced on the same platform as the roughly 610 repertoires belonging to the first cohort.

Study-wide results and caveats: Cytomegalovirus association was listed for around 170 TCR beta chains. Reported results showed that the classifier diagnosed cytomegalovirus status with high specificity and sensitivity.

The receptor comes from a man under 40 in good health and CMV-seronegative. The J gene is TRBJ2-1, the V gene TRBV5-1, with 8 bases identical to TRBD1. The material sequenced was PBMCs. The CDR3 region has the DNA TGCGCCAGCAGCACCCAGGGGGCAGACTACAATGAGCAGTTCTTC. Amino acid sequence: CASSTQGADYNEQFF.